This TCR beta chain was obtained from a study of T-cell memory formation after mild COVID-19. In the study overall: Among the donors, TCR clusters were largely specific to each donor. General study points: Largely, contracting CD4+ clones fell within CM and EM, and contracting CD8+ clones within EMRA.

Looked up from germline, CDR1 is MGHRA and CDR2 is YSYEKL. This CDR3 is built from 14 residues. V shed 1 base and J 6 bases; nucleotides not matched to a gene: 2. TCRdb reprocessed the 5' RACE reads via MiXCR and lists one record per CDR3 protein. The sample includes fewer than 250,000 distinct CDR3 sequences, approximately 15% seen only once; the top ten take over 2%. Only a few counts were recorded for this clonotype. Its antigen is not identified. The chain is built from TRBV4-1 and TRBJ1-4, with 7 bases lining up with TRBD1. What was sequenced was PBMCs or a T cell subset sorted from them (not recorded which). The sequence was obtained from an adult woman who had mild COVID-19 (a few samples of this study predate the infection). Cell type and time point are not known. The CDR3 DNA reads as TGCGCCAGCAGCCAAGGACAGGGATATGAAAAACTGTTTTTT. It encodes CASSQGQGYEKLFF.